This T cell receptor beta chain was identified during a study of T cell responses to AZD1222 COVID-19 vaccine. Study-wide results and limits: The number of AZD1222 recipients seropositive at baseline was only five or six. A mostly white British donor set with more females was recruited, and clonal diversity was possibly underestimated. After the peak T cell response, and only then, were repertoires sampled.

With regard to this clone: Its antigen is not identified.

Clones were sequenced by immunoSEQ multiplex PCR, and TCRdb holds only the in-frame ones, with some missing. Of some 130,000 clones in the sample, about nine tenths were seen once. CDR3 size: 13 residues. Trimming took 0 bases from V and 9 from J, leaving 9 bases between them. Germline V lookup: CDR1 SGHAT, CDR2 FQNNGV. The sequenced sample was peripheral blood, obtained on day 0 of AZD1222 vaccination. The clonotype originates from an adult in good health. J is TRBJ2-1 and V is TRBV11-2; TRBD1 is a possible D gene (5 bases). The CDR3: CASSLESRVEQFF. CDR3 sequence (DNA): TGTGCCAGCAGCTTAGAGAGCAGGGTTGAGCAGTTCTTC.